Sequencing of this T cell receptor beta chain was carried out in a study of T cell responses to AZD1222 COVID-19 vaccine (dated by TCRdb to the early 2020s). About the study as a whole: AZD1222 recipients with second doses at about 4 weeks or about 12 weeks were pooled, because spike-specific TCR depth and breadth did not differ between schedules. A total of 233 trial participants underwent TCR sequencing, of whom 200 to 220 received two doses of AZD1222 and 26 received two doses of the MenACWY control vaccine. Trial participants were enrolled by age into 18-55, 56-69 and 70-plus year subgroups, with approximately 160, 26 and 62 TCR-sequenced participants respectively. Here is what the overall study found, with its caveats: Conclusions about previously exposed vaccinees are limited because only six or seven AZD1222 recipients were SARS-CoV-2 seropositive at baseline. Because no samples from the day 14 peak response were available, repertoires could be characterized only after the peak T cell response. In the small 56-69-year group, the increase in depth fell short of significance, most likely because of low power. Spike-specific TCR breadth and depth rose significantly after two AZD1222 doses compared with day 0 and with MenACWY recipients. Vaccine-associated CD4 TCRs spanned the whole spike protein, with dominant responses in regions 160-218 and 743-854. Most participants were white British and females outnumbered males, and the authors suggested that clonal diversity may have been underestimated. Reportedly, close to half of the unique spike-specific TCRs recognized epitopes lying outside the regions that are mutated in the B.1.351 and B.1.1.7 variants.

The CDR3 regions of human TCRbeta chains were analyzed by immunosequencing. As for how the authors treated the data: TCRs in the repertoires were matched against a reference library of SARS-CoV-2-specific TCRs that had been generated with the MIRA antigen-specificity platform. Breadth meant the fraction of unique TCRs that were SARS-CoV-2-associated, whereas depth meant the fraction of total T cells that were SARS-CoV-2-associated. Each spike-specific TCR was assigned to its reactive spike region and to a CD4 or CD8 class using the MIRA data. Log10-transformed breadth and depth values were compared by one-way ANOVA with Sidak's multiple comparisons tests. As stored in TCRdb, this immuneACCESS dataset retains in-frame rearrangements with V and J assigned. A fraction of the clones does not appear; measured against another copy, unresolved V genes explain less than half of the discrepancy, and the remainder lacks a known reason. From that table come the V and J calls and clone size; the DNA was used to work out D and trimming. Recorded for this sample are tens of thousands of clones; almost 90% of them occurred a single time. Together, the top ten hold 8% to 9.5% of the sample.

About this clone itself: Its antigen is unknown. Within one base of it there is no much larger clone, and no base qualities were kept.

From cysteine to phenylalanine, the CDR3 is 14 amino acids long. CDR3 DNA only is kept here, 42 bases in frame from base 1. Here V drops 7 bases and J drops 1 base, and the junction holds 6 bases not matched to any gene. Per the germline V gene (reference sequence), LNHDA is the CDR1 and SQIVND is the CDR2. The label giving this sample's time point can be read as: baseline before first vaccination. Samples from vaccinated people were obtained from the UK trials COV001 and COV002, which included a single-blind randomized controlled phase 2/3 trial of AZD1222 (ChAdOx1 nCoV-19) in healthy adults. For TCRbeta chain sequencing, PBMC samples from trial participants were taken at day 0 and at day 28 after the second dose.

The TCR was taken from an adult in good health. The sample here was peripheral blood, taken on day 0 of AZD1222 vaccination. The V and J genes are TRBV19 and TRBJ1-1; 7 nucleotides in the junction match TRBD1. The DNA sequence reads TGTGCCAGTATAGCCGGGACAGAGAACACTGAAGCTTTCTTT. It specifies CASIAGTENTEAFF. The full variable domain, with segments outside the CDR3 supplied by the reference TRBV19 and TRBJ1-1 proteins, appears as DGGITQSPKYLFRKEGQNVTLSCEQNLNHDAMYWYRQDPGQGLRLIYYSQIVNDFQKGDIAEGYSVSREKKESFPLTVTSAQKNPTAFYLCASIAGTENTEAFFGQGTRLTVV.